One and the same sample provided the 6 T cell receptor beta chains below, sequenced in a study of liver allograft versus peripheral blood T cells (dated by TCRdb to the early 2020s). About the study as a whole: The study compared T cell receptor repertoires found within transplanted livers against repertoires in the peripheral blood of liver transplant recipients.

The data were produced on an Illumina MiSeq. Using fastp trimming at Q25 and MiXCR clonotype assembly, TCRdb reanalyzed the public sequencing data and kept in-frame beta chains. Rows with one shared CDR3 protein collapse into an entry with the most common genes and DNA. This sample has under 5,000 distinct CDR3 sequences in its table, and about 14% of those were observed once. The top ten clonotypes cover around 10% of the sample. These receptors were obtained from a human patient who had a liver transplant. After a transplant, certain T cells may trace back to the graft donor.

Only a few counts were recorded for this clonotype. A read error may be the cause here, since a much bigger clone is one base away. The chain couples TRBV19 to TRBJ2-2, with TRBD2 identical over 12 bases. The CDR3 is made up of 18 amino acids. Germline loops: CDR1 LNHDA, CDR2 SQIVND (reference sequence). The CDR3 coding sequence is TGTGTCAGTACCCTGGGGCCTAGCGGGAGGGGTTACACCGGGGAGCTGTTTTTT. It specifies CVSTLGPSGRGYTGELFF.

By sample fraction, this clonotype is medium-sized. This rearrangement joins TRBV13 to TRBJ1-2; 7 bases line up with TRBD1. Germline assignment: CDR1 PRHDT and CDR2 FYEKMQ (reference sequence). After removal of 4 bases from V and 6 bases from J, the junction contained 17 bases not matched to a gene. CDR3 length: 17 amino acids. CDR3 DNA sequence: TGTGCCAGCAGCTCAGTCTCGGGACAGAGCGTGGCTAATGGCTACACCTTC. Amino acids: CASSSVSGQSVANGYTF. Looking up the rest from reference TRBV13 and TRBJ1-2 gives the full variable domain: AAGVIQSPRHLIKEKRETATLKCYPIPRHDTVYWYQQGPGQDPQFLISFYEKMQSDKGSIPDRFSAQQFSDYHSELNMSSLELGDSALYFCASSSVSGQSVANGYTFGSGTRLTVV.

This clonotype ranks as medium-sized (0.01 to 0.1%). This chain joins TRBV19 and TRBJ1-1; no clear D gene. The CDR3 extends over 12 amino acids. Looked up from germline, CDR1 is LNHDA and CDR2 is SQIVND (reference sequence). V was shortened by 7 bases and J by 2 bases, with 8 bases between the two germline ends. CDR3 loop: CASKVGNTEAFF. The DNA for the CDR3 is TGTGCCAGTAAAGTTGGCAACACTGAAGCTTTCTTT.

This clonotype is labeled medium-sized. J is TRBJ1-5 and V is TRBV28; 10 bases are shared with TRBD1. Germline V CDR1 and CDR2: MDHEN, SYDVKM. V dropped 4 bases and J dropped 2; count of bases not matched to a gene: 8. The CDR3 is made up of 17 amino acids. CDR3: CASSYGQGVIGNQPQHF. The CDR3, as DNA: TGTGCCAGCAGTTACGGACAGGGGGTGATTGGCAATCAGCCCCAGCATTTT.

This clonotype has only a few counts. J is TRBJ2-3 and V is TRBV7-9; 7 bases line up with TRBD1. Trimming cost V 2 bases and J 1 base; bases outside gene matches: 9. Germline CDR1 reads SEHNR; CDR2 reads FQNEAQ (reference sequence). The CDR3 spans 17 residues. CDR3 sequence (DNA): TGTGCCAGCAGCTTAAGGGACAGCGGACCTGGCACAGATACGCAGTATTTT. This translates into CASSLRDSGPGTDTQYF.

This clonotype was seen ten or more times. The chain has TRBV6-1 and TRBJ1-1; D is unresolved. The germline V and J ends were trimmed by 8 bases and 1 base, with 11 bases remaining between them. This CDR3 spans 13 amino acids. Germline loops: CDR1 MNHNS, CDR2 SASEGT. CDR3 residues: CASHLTSNTEAFF. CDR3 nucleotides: TGTGCCAGCCATCTTACTTCGAACACTGAAGCTTTCTTT.